The 17 T cell receptor beta chains in this list originate from one sample, sequenced in a study of blood T cell repertoires in COVID-19. Profiled with immunoSEQ multiplex PCR; TCRdb holds only in-frame clones, not every one. The sample lists about 220,000 clones, 82% occurring once. Sequences were obtained from peripheral blood. The source is a woman at least 80 years old with acute or convalescent COVID-19.

The chain carries TRBV6-5 and TRBJ1-5, with TRBD1 identical over 10 bases. The germline gives CDR1 MNHEY, CDR2 SVGAGI. CDR3 length equals 15 residues. V dropped 7 bases and J dropped 5; count of bases not matched to a gene: 8. CDR3 region: CASNPGQGFHQPQHF. The DNA for the CDR3 is TGTGCCAGCAACCCGGGACAGGGGTTTCATCAGCCCCAGCATTTT.

The chain recombines TRBV7-9 with TRBJ1-1; possibly TRBD1 for D (5 bases). The CDR3 runs to 13 residues. The V and J ends lost 1 base and 4 bases respectively, with 7 bases between them. Germline V gives CDR1 SEHNR, CDR2 FQNEAQ (reference sequence). The CDR3 DNA is TGTGCCAGCAGCTTAGACAGGATCACTGAAGCTTTCTTT. Residues: CASSLDRITEAFF. The whole variable domain, filled in from reference TRBV7-9 and TRBJ1-1, reads DTGVSQNPRHKITKRGQNVTFRCDPISEHNRLYWYRQTLGQGPEFLTYFQNEAQLEKSRLLSDRFSAERPKGSFSTLEIQRTEQGDSAMYLCASSLDRITEAFFGQGTRLTVV.

Of note for this clone: Other DNA sequences in the sample encode the same CDR3. V usage is TRBV6-5 and J usage is TRBJ1-2; possibly TRBD1 for D (5 bases). Germline loops: CDR1 MNHEY, CDR2 SVGAGI. This CDR3 is 12 amino acids long. Deletions cut 3 bases from V and 7 bases from J, with 9 bases between. CDR3 protein: CASSYGGGGYTF. The CDR3 nucleotides are TGTGCCAGCAGTTATGGGGGAGGTGGCTACACCTTC.

The chain recombines TRBV27 with TRBJ1-2; TRBD1 matches at 11 bases. V lost 6 bases, J lost 4 bases, and 7 bases stayed unmatched. CDR3 length: 15 amino acids. Germline-derived CDR1 and CDR2 are MNHEY and SMNVEV (reference sequence). Here the CDR3 DNA reads TGTGCCAGCAGAGAGGGGACAGGGGGTCTCTATGGCTACACCTTC. This codes for CASREGTGGLYGYTF.

This chain connects TRBV11-2 to TRBJ1-2; D gene uncertain. Germline loops: CDR1 SGHAT, CDR2 FQNNGV. The V end lost 5 bases, the J end lost 4 bases, and 17 bases lay between the germline ends. CDR3 length: 15 amino acids. CDR3 sequence reads: CASSPYVAGTYGYTF. DNA of the CDR3: TGTGCCAGCAGCCCGTACGTGGCAGGAACCTATGGCTACACCTTC.

This clone was picked up one time. The chain links TRBV28 to TRBJ1-5; 12 bases are shared with TRBD1. CDR1 MDHEN and CDR2 SYDVKM come from the germline V gene. This CDR3 has 15 residues. V shed 5 bases, J shed 6 bases, and the junction held 5 bases outside the gene matches. The CDR3 sequence: CASSPGTGGGQPQHF. Here the CDR3 DNA reads TGTGCCAGCAGTCCCGGGACAGGGGGCGGTCAGCCCCAGCATTTT.

This clone is a singleton in its sample. The rearrangement joins TRBV7-2 to TRBJ1-2; 8 bases are shared with TRBD1. V lost 6 bases to trimming and J lost 1 base; unmatched junction nucleotides: 7. The germline CDR1 and CDR2 sequences are SGHTA and FQGNSA. This CDR3 has 15 residues. The CDR3 DNA reads as TGTGCCAGCAGTTCACCAGGGGGCCTTAACTATGGCTACACCTTC. Protein product: CASSSPGGLNYGYTF. The full variable domain, its missing parts supplied by reference TRBV7-2 and TRBJ1-2, is GAGVSQSPSNKVTEKGKDVELRCDPISGHTALYWYRQSLGQGLEFLIYFQGNSAPDKSGLPSDRFSAERTGGSVSTLTIQRTQQEDSAVYLCASSSPGGLNYGYTFGSGTRLTVV.

The chain is built from TRBV5-1 and TRBJ2-2, with 8 bases identical to TRBD1. Germline CDR1 is SGHRS and CDR2 is YFSETQ. V was pared by 6 bases and J by 7 bases, with 5 bases of the junction left unmatched. CDR3 length equals 13 residues. The CDR3 coding sequence is TGCGCCAGCACGACAGGGGACGGCGGGGAGCTGTTTTTT. Translating it yields CASTTGDGGELFF.

CDR3 sequence (DNA): TGTGCCAGCAGTCGGGACTCTAACACCGGGGAGCTGTTTTTT. This encodes CASSRDSNTGELFF. V gene TRBV2 combines with J gene TRBJ2-2; the D gene is possibly TRBD2 (6 bases). CDR3 length: 14 amino acids. Germline-derived CDR1 and CDR2 are SNHLY and FYNNEI. With 5 bases removed from V and 2 bases from J, the gap between germline ends came to 9 bases.

This sequence joins TRBV12-3 or TRBV12-4 and TRBJ1-4; D gene unclear. The CDR3 loop spans 11 amino acids. The ends were cut back, 6 bases at V and 6 bases at J, with 5 bases in the middle. For the CDR3, the DNA is TGTGCCAGCAGACTGGATGAAAAACTGTTTTTT. It specifies CASRLDEKLFF.

The V and J genes are TRBV19 and TRBJ1-2; D perhaps matches TRBD1 (5 bases). The CDR3 consists of 14 residues. V shed 3 bases and J shed 6 bases, with 14 bases lying between them. In germline, CDR1 is LNHDA, CDR2 SQIVND (reference sequence). CDR3 coding DNA: TGTGCCAGTAGTATCTCGCAGGGTCTCAATGGCTACACCTTC. This sequence encodes CASSISQGLNGYTF.

The chain recombines TRBV6-6 with TRBJ1-1, with D perhaps matching TRBD1 (6 bases). V lost 2 bases to trimming and J lost 10 bases, with 14 bases between them. Germline loops: CDR1 MNHNY, CDR2 SVGAGI (reference sequence). CDR3 size: 13 residues. CDR3: CASSYGGADRAFF. The CDR3, as DNA: TGTGCCAGCAGTTACGGGGGGGCGGATAGAGCTTTCTTT.

The rearrangement uses TRBV6-2 or TRBV6-3 and TRBJ2-1; tentative D call: TRBD2 (6 bases). Deletions cut 0 bases from V and 1 base from J, with 13 bases between. The CDR3 spans 17 residues. The germline V gene encodes CDR1 MNHEY and CDR2 SVGEGT. CDR3 loop: CASSYSVRDGSYNEQFF. The CDR3, as DNA: TGTGCCAGCAGTTACTCGGTGCGGGATGGGTCCTACAATGAGCAGTTCTTC.

The chain links TRBV5-1 to TRBJ2-7, with 9 bases lining up with TRBD1. Germline values: CDR1 SGHRS, CDR2 YFSETQ. The junction had 10 bases not matched to a gene; V was cut back by 6 bases and J by 3 bases. This CDR3 contains 15 residues. The CDR3 nucleotides read TGCGCCAGCAATCCTTTACAGGGGGCAGGCTACGAGCAGTACTTC. Translated: CASNPLQGAGYEQYF.

The rearrangement links TRBV28 to TRBJ2-3; 9 positions agree with TRBD1. The CDR3 consists of 14 residues. Germline CDR1 is MDHEN and CDR2 is SYDVKM. The V segment lost 5 bases and the J segment 6 bases; nucleotides outside the gene matches: 6. The CDR3 loop reads CASSPQGATDTQYF. In DNA form, the CDR3 reads TGTGCCAGCAGTCCACAGGGGGCAACGGATACGCAGTATTTT.

This clone has just one count. The gene calls are TRBV29-1 and TRBJ2-7; TRBD1 matches 9 bases. There are 13 residues in the CDR3. V shed 6 bases, J shed 3 bases, and the junction held 6 bases outside the gene matches. Germline V gene sequence: CDR1 SQVTM, CDR2 ANQGSEA. The CDR3 is CSVEQGAGYEQYF. In DNA, the CDR3 is TGCAGCGTGGAACAGGGGGCGGGCTACGAGCAGTACTTC.

The gene calls are TRBV29-1 and TRBJ2-1, with 10 bases that match TRBD1. CDR1 is SQVTM and CDR2 is ANQGSEA in the germline V gene. This CDR3 has 13 amino acids. The junction had 4 bases not matched to a gene; V was cut back by 5 bases and J by 6 bases. The CDR3 DNA follows: TGCAGCGTTAAGGGACAGGGGACCAATGAGCAGTTCTTC. Its translation: CSVKGQGTNEQFF.